This record concerns one T cell receptor beta chain sequence. Produced via immunoSEQ multiplex PCR; TCRdb's table is partial and in-frame only. Of fewer than 400,000 clones in the sample, over 75% are singletons; the top ten hold under 2.5%. This record comes from a study of blood T cell repertoires in COVID-19. The CDR3 sequence is 14 residues long. Germline V CDR1 and CDR2: SGHRS, YFSETQ. Trimming removed 4 bases at V and 1 base at J, with 11 bases between. The sequencing input was PBMCs or T cells enriched from blood (not recorded which). This chain links TRBV5-1 with TRBJ2-5; possible D gene TRBD2, 5 bases. This receptor was obtained from a man younger than 45 who had recovered from COVID-19. The CDR3 DNA reads as TGCGCCAGCAGCCTAGACTATAGCCAAGAGACCCAGTACTTC. Translating gives CASSLDYSQETQYF.